Sequencing of this T cell receptor beta chain was carried out in a study of blood T cells in healthy people across ages. Regarding the study as a whole: Among long-lived donors, naive CD4+ cells were more numerous and diversity higher than in aged donors.

With regard to this clonotype: Antigen: not known.

Then a second PCR, running roughly 7 to 11 cycles, was carried out with a sample-barcoded 5' primer and a J-beta primer mix. Every single cDNA molecule received a tag from a template-switch adaptor with 12 random nucleotides. Paired-end reads containing CDR3 totaled no fewer than 3 million for each sample. Each CDR3 protein gets one entry after TCRdb re-called the 5' RACE reads with MiXCR. The data show about 780,000 distinct CDR3 sequences, 35% to 50% seen once. Sequencing input: blood. This TCR came from a man older than 75 in good health.

The CDR3 DNA is TGCGCCAGCAGCATAGGGCCCGGGGCCAACGTCCTGACTTTC. Protein product: CASSIGPGANVLTF. The J gene is TRBJ2-6, the V gene TRBV5-1, with no clear D. The V gene lost 4 bases and the J gene lost 4 bases, with 9 bases spanning the gap. Per the germline V gene, CDR1 is SGHRS and CDR2 is YFSETQ. The CDR3 extends over 14 amino acids.